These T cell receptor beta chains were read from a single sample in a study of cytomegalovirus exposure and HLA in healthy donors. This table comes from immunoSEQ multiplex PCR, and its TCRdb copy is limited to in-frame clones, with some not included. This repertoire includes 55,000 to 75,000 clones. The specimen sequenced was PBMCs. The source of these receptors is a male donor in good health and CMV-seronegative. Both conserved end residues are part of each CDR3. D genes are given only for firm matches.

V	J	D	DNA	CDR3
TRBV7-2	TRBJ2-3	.	TGTGCCAGCAGCCCACCCTCCAGAAATACGCAGTATTTT	CASSPPSRNTQYF
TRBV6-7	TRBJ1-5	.	TGTGCCAGCAATAACCCGGAGGTATGCAATCAGCCCCAGCATTTT	CASNNPEVCNQPQHF
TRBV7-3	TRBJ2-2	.	TGTGCCAGCAGCTTAACGGGAGAACGTAGCGGCACCGGGGAGCTGTTTTTT	CASSLTGERSGTGELFF
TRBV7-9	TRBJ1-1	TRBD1	TGTGCCAGCAGAAAGACAGGGATGGGAGCTTTCTTT	CASRKTGMGAFF
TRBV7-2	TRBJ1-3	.	TGTGCCAGCAGCTCGACAGCGCTCCGAGGAAACACCATATATTTT	CASSSTALRGNTIYF
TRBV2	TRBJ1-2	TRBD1	TGTGCCAGCAGTGGGAGACAGGGGAATGGCTACACCTTC	CASSGRQGNGYTF
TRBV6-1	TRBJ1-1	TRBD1	TGTGCCAGCAGTATCAACAGGGGGCTGAACACTGAAGCTTTCTTT	CASSINRGLNTEAFF
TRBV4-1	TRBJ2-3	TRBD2	TGCGCCAGCAGCCATCCCGGGACTAGGGGCTCGCAGTATTTT	CASSHPGTRGSQYF
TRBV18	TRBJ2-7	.	TGTGCCAGCTCACAGGACAGCGAGCAGTACTTC	CASSQDSEQYF
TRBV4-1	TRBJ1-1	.	TGCGCCAGCAGCCAAGATCTGGGGCAGGTCACTGAAGCTTTCTTT	CASSQDLGQVTEAFF
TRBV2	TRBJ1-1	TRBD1	TGTGCCAGCAGAAACAGGGGATGGACTTTCTTT	CASRNRGWTFF
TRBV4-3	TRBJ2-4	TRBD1	TGCGCCAGCAGCTACAGGGGAGCCAAAAACATTCAGTACTTC	CASSYRGAKNIQYF
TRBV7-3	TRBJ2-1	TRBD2	TGTGCCAGCAGCGTCAATCGGCGGGGGGAGGGAAGGAGTGAGCAGTTCTTC	CASSVNRRGEGRSEQFF
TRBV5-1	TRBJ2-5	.	TGCGCCAGCAGCAATGGACTAAACCAAGAGACCCAGTACTTC	CASSNGLNQETQYF
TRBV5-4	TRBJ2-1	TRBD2	TGTGCCAGCGGGCTAGCGGGACATTCCGACAATGAGCAGTTCTTC	CASGLAGHSDNEQFF
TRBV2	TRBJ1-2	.	TGTGCCAGCAGTGATGGCCGAACAGGAGCAGATGGCTACACCTTC	CASSDGRTGADGYTF
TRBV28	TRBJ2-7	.	TGTGCCAGCACCACACAGGGCAGCTCCTACGAGCAGTACTTC	CASTTQGSSYEQYF
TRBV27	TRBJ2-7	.	TGTGCCAGCAGCACACATGTCGGGGGTGGCTACGAGCAGTACTTC	CASSTHVGGGYEQYF
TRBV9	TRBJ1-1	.	TGTGCCAGCAGCGTGACAGCCATGAACACTGAAGCTTTCTTT	CASSVTAMNTEAFF
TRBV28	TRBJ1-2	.	TGTGCCAGCAGTCCGAACTATGGCTACACCTTC	CASSPNYGYTF
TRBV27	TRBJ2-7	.	TGTGCCAACAGTTCCCGGGGGGCGAGCTCCTACGAGCAGTACTTC	CANSSRGASSYEQYF
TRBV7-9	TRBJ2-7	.	TGTGCCAGCAGCTCTAGCGTTGCCTACGAGCAGTACTTC	CASSSSVAYEQYF
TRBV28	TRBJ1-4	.	TGTGCCAGCAGTTTATGGGGAGGGGGAGATGAAAAACTGTTTTTT	CASSLWGGGDEKLFF
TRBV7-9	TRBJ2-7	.	TGTGCCAGCAGCTTAGGCGCGGCCGACTACGAGCAGTACTTC	CASSLGAADYEQYF
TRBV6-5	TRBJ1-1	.	TGTGCCAGCGGTCCCAACAGGCCCACTGAAGCTTTCTTT	CASGPNRPTEAFF
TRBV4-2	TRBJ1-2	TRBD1	TGTGCCAGCAGCCAAGTCGACGACAGGGGAAATGGCTACACCTTC	CASSQVDDRGNGYTF
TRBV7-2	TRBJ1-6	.	TGTGCCAGCAGCCCGACGACAGACGGACCCCTCCACTTT	CASSPTTDGPLHF
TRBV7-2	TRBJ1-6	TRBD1	TGTGCCAGCAGCCAAAATACAGGGGTTTCACCCCTCCACTTT	CASSQNTGVSPLHF
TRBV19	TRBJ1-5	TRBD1	TGTGCCAGTAGGGACAGGGGCAATCAGCCCCAGCATTTT	CASRDRGNQPQHF
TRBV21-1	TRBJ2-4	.	TGTGCCAGCAGCTCGGACATTCAGTACTTC	CASSSDIQYF
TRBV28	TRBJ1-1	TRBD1	TGTGCCAGCAGTCCTGGACAGGGGGGTATTGGCGCTTTCTTC	CASSPGQGGIGAFF
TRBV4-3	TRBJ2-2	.	TGCGCCAGCAGCCCTCACAGGGCCTCGAACACCGGGGAGCTGTTTTTT	CASSPHRASNTGELFF
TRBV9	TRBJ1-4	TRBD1	TGTGCCAGCAGCGCCCGGGACAGTCCGAATGAAAAACTGTTTTTT	CASSARDSPNEKLFF
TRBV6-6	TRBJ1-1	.	TGTGCCAGCATGACACGGGGATTGAACACTGAAGCTTTCTTT	CASMTRGLNTEAFF
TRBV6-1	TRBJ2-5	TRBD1	TGTGCCAGCAGTGCGGGACAGGGGAGGATAGAGACCCAGTACTTC	CASSAGQGRIETQYF
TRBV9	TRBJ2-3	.	TGTGCCAGCAGCCCCCCAAGCGACGATACGCAGTATTTT	CASSPPSDDTQYF
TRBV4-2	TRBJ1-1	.	TGTGCCAGCAGCCGGTCCTTGGGGGCAAACACTGAAGCTTTCTTT	CASSRSLGANTEAFF
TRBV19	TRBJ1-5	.	TGTGCCAGTAGTATGCCCTTAGGGGGCAATCAGCCCCAGCATTTT	CASSMPLGGNQPQHF
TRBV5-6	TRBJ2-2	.	TGTGCCAGCAGCTTGGACCTAACGAACACCGGGGAGCTGTTTTTT	CASSLDLTNTGELFF
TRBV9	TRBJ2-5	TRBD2	TGTGCCAGCAGCGTGGGCGAGACTAGCGGGACCCAAGAGACCCAGTACTTC	CASSVGETSGTQETQYF
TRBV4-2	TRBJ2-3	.	TGTGCCAGCAGCCAAGGTCAATTTAGCACAGATACGCAGTATTTT	CASSQGQFSTDTQYF
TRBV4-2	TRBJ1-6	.	TGTGCCAGCAGCCTACGACAACTTAATTCACCCCTCCACTTT	CASSLRQLNSPLHF
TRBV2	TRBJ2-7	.	TGTGCCAGCAAGGAGACAGAATCCTACGAGCAGTACTTC	CASKETESYEQYF
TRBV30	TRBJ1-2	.	TGTGCCTGGAGGTCCAGGCACCATGGCTACACCTTC	CAWRSRHHGYTF
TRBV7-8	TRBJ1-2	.	TGTGCCAGCAGCTTATCGGCAGGGTATCTTGACTATGGCTACACCTTC	CASSLSAGYLDYGYTF
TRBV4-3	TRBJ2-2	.	TGCGCCAGCAGCCAAGATGTGTCACAGGTAGTGGCCGGGGAGCTGTTTTTT	CASSQDVSQVVAGELFF
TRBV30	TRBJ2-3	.	TGTGCCTGGAGTGTACGGGGGGATACGCAGTATTTT	CAWSVRGDTQYF